The TCR beta chain under discussion was sequenced for a study of early T cells in non-severe SARS-CoV-2 infection. Germline V gene data show CDR1 as SGDLS and CDR2 as YYNGEE. V shed 1 base and J shed 5 bases, with 9 bases lying between them. The CDR3 contains 13 residues. One entry per CDR3 protein results from TCRdb running MiXCR on the 5' RACE reads. This sample has some 56,000 distinct CDR3 sequences, with more than 13% found just once. Material: whole blood, obtained at baseline. The rearrangement uses TRBV9 and TRBJ1-1; D is uncertain. The source is an adult who was a healthcare worker with PCR-confirmed SARS-CoV-2 infection or an uninfected control (not recorded which). In nucleotides, the CDR3 is TGTGCCAGCAGCGTAAACTACGGGACTGAAGCTTTCTTT. Its protein is CASSVNYGTEAFF.